The present T cell receptor beta chain was sequenced within a study of blood T cell repertoires in COVID-19 (dated by TCRdb to about 2020). Context from the whole study: Collaborator samples came from the United States, Italy and Spain and covered acute and convalescent phases of COVID-19. The material from the prospective study consisted of cDNA or gDNA derived from T cells, B-cell-depleted T cells, or PBMCs. The dataset comprised deeply sampled blood TCRbeta repertoires from subjects exposed to, actively infected with, or recovered from COVID-19. The repertoires were released in a freely available public database meant as a resource for research on the immune response to SARS-CoV-2. The samples were drawn from the first 160 participants of the ongoing ImmuneRACE study and from 1,254 subjects provided by 6 global collaborators. The sample metadata nearly always contained a de-identified subject ID, COVID-19 status, age in years and sex. Where available, HLA class I and class II types were obtained from metadata supplied by the sample provider rather than from assay-based typing.

Participants in the prospective study were aged roughly 18 to 100 years, lived in 24 United States geographic areas, and enrolled through a virtual design. To assign participants to cohorts, the prospective study relied on clinical history that participants themselves reported in a screening survey and a study questionnaire. Each participant in the prospective study had whole blood, serum and a nasopharyngeal or oropharyngeal swab collected by mobile phlebotomists. Over a roughly 2-month period, participants in the prospective study had the option of providing additional blood draws and questionnaires. Before DNA extraction, prospective study blood samples were shipped either frozen or at room temperature. The CDR3 contains 12 residues, cysteine and phenylalanine counted. Just CDR3 DNA is preserved here, 36 bases in frame from base 1. V is shortened by 4 bases, J by 5 bases, and the region joining them spans 8 bases. CDR1 and CDR2 (SGHAT, FQNNGV) derive from the germline V gene.

TCRbeta CDR3 regions were amplified from genomic DNA using the immunoSEQ Assay, a bias-controlled multiplex PCR. Regarding the original processing steps: The number of nucleated cells in each sample was estimated by amplification of reference gene primers within the assay. Sequence reads were collapsed and filtered to measure the absolute abundance of every unique TCRbeta CDR3 rearrangement. For each sample, productive Simpson clonality was calculated by taking the square root of Simpson's diversity index across productive rearrangements. The source is immuneACCESS, and TCRdb retained only in-frame sequences with V and J called. Part of the clones is not carried over; for the studies checked, unresolved V genes explain less than half of this, and the remainder is unexplained. The DNA gave D and trimming, while V, J and clone size come from that table. The sample table records roughly 200,000 clones; 70% to 90% of these occur just once. The ten largest clones take up 3.5% to 4% of the sample.

Concerning this clone itself: The antigen this receptor binds is unknown. No much larger clone exists at a distance of one base, and base qualities are not known.

The paper as a whole reports these results and caveats: The amount of clinical and demographic metadata varied by source and participant and was provided uncurated.

The sequence joins TRBV11-2 to TRBJ1-2; TRBD1 is a weak D gene call, 6 bases matching. The receptor was derived from a woman between 40 and 50 years old with acute COVID-19. Sequencing was performed on PBMCs or T cells enriched from blood (not recorded which). The CDR3 region: CASSSQGYGYTF. In nucleotide form, the sequence is TGTGCCAGCAGCTCCCAGGGGTATGGCTACACCTTC.